These T cell receptor beta chains were read from a single sample in a study of post-analysis software for immune sequencing data. TCRdb ran MiXCR on the PCR reads and lists one entry per CDR3 protein. Of 400,000 to 500,000 distinct CDR3 sequences listed, 30% to 45% are singletons. Sequencing used blood. The receptor source for this set is a girl aged 2-9 years with multiple sclerosis. Each CDR3 is given with its conserved first and last residue.

V gene | CDR3 length | CDR3 protein
TRBV20-1 | 14 | CSARQGGSDYEQYF
TRBV18 | 14 | CASSPNRGPTEAFF
TRBV4-3 | 15 | CASSQGGLLNTEAFF
TRBV10-2 | 15 | CASSESTSGTYEQYF
TRBV27 | 13 | CASSFPGSTEAFF
TRBV5-1 | 18 | CASSFTSGGTSSYNEQFF
TRBV28 | 18 | CASRSPQGVMSGANVLTF
TRBV28 | 16 | CASSLESGPYNSPLHF
TRBV4-2 | 16 | CASSQRSRQPNTEAFF
TRBV11-2 | 16 | CASSLGVAGSYNERFF
TRBV5-1 | 18 | CASSPSLGLVAGKNEQFF
TRBV11-2 | 14 | CASSSTAMDQPQHF
TRBV5-1 | 16 | CASSSVPQGGAYEQYF
TRBV7-2 | 18 | CASSLVAGLAGGAYEQYF
TRBV2 | 14 | CATRRFSGANVLTF
TRBV7-8 | 12 | CASGQAPAEQYF
TRBV15 | 18 | CATSRDLALAGRTDTQYF
TRBV20-1 | 14 | CSAREGYSQETQYF
TRBV20-1 | 12 | CSARDQGWEAFF
TRBV14 | 16 | CASSQYRGQGREKLFF
TRBV28 | 15 | CAHRGGSLNNSPLHF
TRBV5-1 | 15 | CASSSTLSGANVLTF
TRBV11-2 | 14 | CASSPASGNYEQYF
TRBV7-9 | 15 | CASSLAGTGLAGYTF
TRBV6-6 | 16 | CAISQLAGGSYNEQFF
TRBV12-5 | 15 | CASATSQTSAYEQYF
TRBV7-3 | 15 | CASRPSGSFRSEQFF
TRBV14 | 16 | CASSTRSISLGDTQYF
TRBV29-1 | 13 | CSVPDLGPRWQFF
TRBV6-5 | 15 | CASSWGGQGTHEQYF
TRBV20-1 | 15 | CSARLAGGDYNEQFF
TRBV2 | 13 | CASKAGDSYEQYF
TRBV20-1 | 13 | CSASRAITYEQYF
TRBV4-1 | 17 | CASSQESAKGVNTEAFF
TRBV5-1 | 17 | CASSLSPELTANYGYTF
TRBV7-9 | 17 | CASSFRTSGPIRGEQFF
TRBV2 | 14 | CASEPGRKNEKLFF
TRBV25-1 | 15 | CASSESGTENYGYTF
TRBV20-1 | 13 | CSASPAGRNEQFF
TRBV7-2 | 16 | CASREATGGDSYGYTF
TRBV15 | 16 | CATSTKRQGPHNEQFF
TRBV6-1 | 16 | CASSETWRGGQDTQYF